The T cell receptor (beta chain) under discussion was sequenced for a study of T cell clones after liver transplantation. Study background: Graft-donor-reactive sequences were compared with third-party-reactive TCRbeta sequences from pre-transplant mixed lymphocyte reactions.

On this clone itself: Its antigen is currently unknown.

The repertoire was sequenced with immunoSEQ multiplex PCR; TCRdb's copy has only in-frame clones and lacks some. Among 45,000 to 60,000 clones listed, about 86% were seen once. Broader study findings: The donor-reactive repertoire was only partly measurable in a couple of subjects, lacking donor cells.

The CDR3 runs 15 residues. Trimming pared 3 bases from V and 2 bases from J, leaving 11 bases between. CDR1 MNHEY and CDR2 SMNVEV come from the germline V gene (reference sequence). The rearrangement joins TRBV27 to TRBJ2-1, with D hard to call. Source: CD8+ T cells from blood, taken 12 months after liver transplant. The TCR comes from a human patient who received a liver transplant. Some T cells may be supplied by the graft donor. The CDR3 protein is CASSFRGGTYNEQFF. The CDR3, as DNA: TGTGCCAGCAGTTTCAGAGGTGGGACCTACAATGAGCAGTTCTTC.